This T cell receptor beta chain was recorded in a study of blood T cells in healthy people across ages. A second about 6 to 12 cycle PCR used barcoded and J-beta primers. TCRdb fed the 5' RACE reads into MiXCR, producing one record per CDR3 protein. Among 650,000 to 800,000 distinct CDR3 sequences, under 45% were seen once, and the ten largest hold around 21%. The CDR3 has 11 amino acids. CDR1 is SEHNR and CDR2 is FQNEAQ in the germline V gene (reference sequence). Trimming removed 1 base at V and 8 bases at J, with 5 bases between. The study's findings and limits: TCR beta diversity, measured per million T cells, fell in a roughly linear way with age.

Worth noting for this clonotype: Its antigen is still unknown.

This receptor was taken from a man aged 60 to 69 in good health. The chain has TRBV7-9 and TRBJ1-2; D is uncertain. Sequenced sample: blood. Here the CDR3 reads CASSLETGYTF. In DNA form, the CDR3 reads TGTGCCAGCAGCTTAGAGACGGGCTACACCTTC.